The 12 T cell receptor beta chains reported below all come from one sample, sequenced in a study of cytomegalovirus exposure and HLA in healthy donors. PCR amplification relied on 60 Vbeta primers (plus 13 Jbeta primers). TCRdb's copy holds only in-frame clones and misses some; the assay was immunoSEQ multiplex PCR. The sample holds some 170,000 clones, around 76% seen once. The sample was PBMCs. The receptors here all came from a girl between 5 and 17 years old in good health and CMV-seropositive.

Details on this clone: Other DNA variants within this sample encode the same CDR3. The V call is TRBV7-9, the J call TRBJ1-1, with D uncertain. Germline assignment: CDR1 SEHNR and CDR2 FQNEAQ (reference sequence). Trimming removed 0 bases at V and 5 bases at J, with 7 bases between. CDR3 length: 13 amino acids. In nucleotides, the CDR3 is TGTGCCAGCAGCTTAGCCGCGGGTACTGAAGCTTTCTTT. It is translated as CASSLAAGTEAFF.

The rearrangement uses TRBV7-9 and TRBJ2-7, with 9 bases aligning to TRBD1. V trimming: 5 bases; J trimming: 4 bases; junction bases outside the gene matches: 6. Germline V gene lookup returns CDR1 SEHNR and CDR2 FQNEAQ (reference sequence). The CDR3 sequence is 14 residues long. CDR3 protein: CASSPGQGEYEQYF. DNA for the CDR3: TGTGCCAGCAGCCCGGGACAGGGAGAATACGAGCAGTACTTC.

V is TRBV13 and J is TRBJ1-2, with unresolved D. This CDR3 region has 15 residues. Germline-derived CDR1 and CDR2 are PRHDT and FYEKMQ (reference sequence). V dropped 1 base and J dropped 1 base, with 10 bases sitting between them. The CDR3 bases are TGTGCCAGCAGCTTAGTCCCTCCCCGTAACTATGGCTACACCTTC. Protein sequence: CASSLVPPRNYGYTF.

This clone was observed a single time. The chain's CDR3 is CASSEWGDGDSEAFF. In nucleotides, the CDR3 is TGTGCCAGCAGTGAATGGGGGGACGGTGATTCTGAAGCTTTCTTT. This chain links TRBV25-1 with TRBJ1-1; D possibly corresponds to TRBD1 (5 bases). The CDR3 is 15 amino acids. The germline gives CDR1 MGHDK, CDR2 SYGVNS. V lost 1 base, J lost 6 bases, and 15 bases lay in between.

This chain joins TRBV7-2 and TRBJ1-3; no definite D call. The CDR3 has 12 amino acids. Germline CDR1 reads SGHTA; CDR2 reads FQGNSA. Trimming removed 4 bases at V and 2 bases at J, with 3 bases between. CDR3 protein: CASSSAGNTIYF. The CDR3 DNA is TGTGCCAGCAGCTCAGCTGGAAACACCATATATTTT.

V gene TRBV6-5 combines with J gene TRBJ2-3; TRBD1 aligns across 8 bases. Germline CDR1 MNHEY, CDR2 SVGAGI. V lost 4 bases, J lost 5 bases, and 5 bases stayed unmatched. CDR3 length equals 14 residues. CDR3 bases: TGTGCCAGCAGTTTGACAGGGGTAGAAGATACGCAGTATTTT. As protein: CASSLTGVEDTQYF.

The chain is built from TRBV15 and TRBJ2-7; D call uncertain. The CDR3 covers 14 residues. V was pared by 3 bases and J by 6 bases, with 15 bases between. In germline, CDR1 is LNHNV, CDR2 YYDKDF (reference sequence). CDR3: CATSSGSPWSEQYF. The CDR3 DNA reads TGTGCCACCAGCAGCGGATCGCCGTGGAGCGAGCAGTACTTC.

The chain links TRBV9 to TRBJ2-3; TRBD2 aligns across 12 bases. This CDR3 is 17 amino acids long. The germline CDR1 and CDR2 sequences are SGDLS and YYNGEE. After removal of 4 bases from V and 0 bases from J, the junction contained 6 bases not matched to a gene. The CDR3 sequence: CASSPYLAGGSTDTQYF. Here the CDR3 DNA reads TGTGCCAGCAGCCCCTACCTAGCGGGGGGGAGCACAGATACGCAGTATTTT.

The chain joins TRBV30 to TRBJ1-4, with 7 bases aligning to TRBD1. V lost 3 bases, J lost 7 bases, and 8 bases stayed unmatched. The V gene's germline CDR1 is GTSNPN and CDR2 SVGIG (reference sequence). The CDR3 loop spans 14 amino acids. This chain's CDR3 is CAWRGQSVGEKLFF. The CDR3 DNA follows: TGTGCCTGGAGGGGACAGTCAGTCGGTGAAAAACTGTTTTTT.

This rearrangement joins TRBV27 to TRBJ2-3, with a weak D call TRBD1 (6 bases). This CDR3 spans 18 amino acids. Germline-derived CDR1 and CDR2 are MNHEY and SMNVEV (reference sequence). Trimming stripped 0 bases from V and 2 bases from J, with 18 bases between. The DNA for the CDR3 is TGTGCCAGCAGTTTATCGGCCCGTCGCCGGGACATCACAGATACGCAGTATTTT. Residues: CASSLSARRRDITDTQYF.

The CDR3, as DNA: TGTGCCAGCAGCTTCGACAGCTTTGGCGAGCAGTACTTC. This sequence encodes CASSFDSFGEQYF. This rearrangement joins TRBV7-3 to TRBJ2-7; TRBD1 might be the D (5 bases). V gave up 3 bases and J gave up 6 bases, with 12 bases separating them. CDR1 is SGHTA and CDR2 is FQGTGA in the germline V gene. This CDR3 comprises 13 residues.

V usage is TRBV4-2 and J usage is TRBJ1-1, with D perhaps matching TRBD1 (6 bases). Trimming took off 0 bases at V and 4 bases at J, with 21 bases between the two ends. The germline V gene encodes CDR1 LGHNA and CDR2 YNFKEQ. This CDR3 contains 18 residues. CDR3 sequence (DNA): TGTGCCAGCAGCCAAGATGCAGCAGGGGAAGAAGCCGGCACTGAAGCTTTCTTT. It yields the protein CASSQDAAGEEAGTEAFF.